This T cell receptor (beta chain) was observed in a study of response to subunit inactivated influenza vaccine. TCRdb independently ran MiXCR on the RT-PCR reads; one entry per CDR3 protein. This table holds about 570,000 distinct CDR3 sequences, around 11% found once. Germline CDR1 and CDR2: SGHAT and FQNNGV. The CDR3 totals 14 residues. These sequences were also reported in another study, on T cells expressing NK-cell markers. That work adds: A 5'RACE template switching approach incorporating UMIs was used to make TCR beta cDNA. Sequenced donors, eight in total, included seven who were HCMV-seropositive and one who was seronegative. For four donors, these clonotypes were likewise the leading ones in the CD3+CD56-NKG2C+ fraction. It remained uncertain whether the expanded NKG2C+ T cell clones were specific for HCMV antigens.

V is TRBV11-2 and J is TRBJ2-1, with 8 nucleotides matching TRBD2. The closer fit of TRBJ2-7 to the DNA end suggests the J call may be wrong. This TCR was recovered from a man aged 50-60 years who received an inactivated influenza vaccine. The sample here was PBMCs from blood, taken on the day of vaccination. In DNA form, the CDR3 reads TGTGCCAGCAGCTTAGTTTTGCGGGAGGTTGAGCAGTACTTC. As protein: CASSLVLREVEQYF.